The T cell receptor beta chain under discussion was sequenced for a study of CD8 T cells in Susac syndrome. Study details: Among the sequenced Susac syndrome patients, 5 or 6 had active disease while eight or nine were in remission. The Susac syndrome patients were therapy-naive, on corticosteroids, or on intravenous immunoglobulin alone at blood draw.

Study-level points and caveats: As the study acknowledged, the number of individuals in its TCR sequencing and HLA analysis was relatively small.

Regarding this clonotype: Its matching antigen is unknown.

RNA, at roughly 0.5 to 1 ug, was reverse transcribed with random hexamers. The CDR3 of TCR beta was amplified by immunoSEQ multiplex PCR across 54 Vbeta and 13 Jbeta. TCRdb called the immunoSEQ multiplex PCR reads again in MiXCR, with one record for every CDR3 protein. The sample lists a few hundred thousand distinct CDR3 sequences, 94% occurring once. The sequenced sample was CD4+ T cells from PBMCs. The sequence was obtained from a human donor with Susac syndrome.

The CDR3 loop is CASSTRTGYYEQYF. Here the CDR3 DNA reads TGTGCCAGCAGTACGCGTACAGGGTACTACGAGCAGTACTTC. V usage is TRBV27 and J usage is TRBJ2-7; D is perhaps TRBD1 (6 bases). Deletions cut 5 bases from V and 3 bases from J, with 14 bases between. The CDR3 consists of 14 residues. Looked up from germline, CDR1 is MNHEY and CDR2 is SMNVEV (reference sequence).